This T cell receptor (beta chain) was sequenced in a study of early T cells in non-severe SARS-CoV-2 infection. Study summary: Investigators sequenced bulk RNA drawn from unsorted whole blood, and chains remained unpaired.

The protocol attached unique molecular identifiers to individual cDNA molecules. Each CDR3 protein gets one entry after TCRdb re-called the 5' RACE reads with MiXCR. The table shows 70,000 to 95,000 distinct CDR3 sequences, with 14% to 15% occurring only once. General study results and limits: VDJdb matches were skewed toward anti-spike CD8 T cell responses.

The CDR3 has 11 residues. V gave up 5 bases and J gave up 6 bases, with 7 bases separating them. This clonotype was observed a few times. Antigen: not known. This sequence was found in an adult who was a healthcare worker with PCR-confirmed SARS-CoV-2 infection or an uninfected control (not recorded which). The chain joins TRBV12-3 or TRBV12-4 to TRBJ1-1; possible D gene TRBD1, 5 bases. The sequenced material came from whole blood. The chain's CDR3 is CASSGRAEAFF. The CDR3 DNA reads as TGTGCCAGCAGTGGCAGGGCTGAAGCTTTCTTT.